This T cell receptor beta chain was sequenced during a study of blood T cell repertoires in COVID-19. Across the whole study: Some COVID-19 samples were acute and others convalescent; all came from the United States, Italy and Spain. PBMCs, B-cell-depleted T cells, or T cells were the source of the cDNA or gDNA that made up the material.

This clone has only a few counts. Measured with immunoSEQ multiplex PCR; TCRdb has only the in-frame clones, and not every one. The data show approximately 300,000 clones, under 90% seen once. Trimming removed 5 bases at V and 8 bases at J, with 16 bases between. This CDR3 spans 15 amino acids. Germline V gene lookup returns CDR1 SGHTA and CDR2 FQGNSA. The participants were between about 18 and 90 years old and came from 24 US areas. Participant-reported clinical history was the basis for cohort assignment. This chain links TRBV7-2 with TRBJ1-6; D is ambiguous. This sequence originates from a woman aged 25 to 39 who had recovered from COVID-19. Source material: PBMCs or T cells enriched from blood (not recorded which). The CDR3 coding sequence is TGTGCCAGCAGCCCCCGAATAGTTCAGGATTCACCCCTCCACTTT. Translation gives CASSPRIVQDSPLHF.